This TCR beta chain was sequenced during a study of early T cells in non-severe SARS-CoV-2 infection. The wider study: Bulk RNA taken from unsorted whole blood was sequenced, leaving chains unpaired. Study conclusions and caveats: Private and CD4 specificities were missed by VDJdb matching, which favored anti-spike CD8 responses.

V lost 7 bases and J lost 0; bases outside the gene matches: 8. CDR1 and CDR2 (germline): MDHEN, SYDVKM. This CDR3 has 16 amino acids. Points on this clonotype: Its antigen is not identified.

Attachment of unique molecular identifiers to individual cDNA molecules was performed. TCRdb processed the 5' RACE reads anew with MiXCR; each CDR3 protein has one entry. The sample has tens of thousands of distinct CDR3 sequences; around 13% are singletons. J is TRBJ1-1 and V is TRBV28; 10 nucleotides match TRBD1. Sequences were derived from whole blood, sampled at baseline. The receptor's source is an adult who was a healthcare worker with PCR-confirmed SARS-CoV-2 infection or an uninfected control (not recorded which). CDR3 DNA sequence: TGTGCCAGCACCTCCCGGGACAGGGGCGTGAACACTGAAGCTTTCTTT. This encodes CASTSRDRGVNTEAFF.